A single sample gave rise to the 31 T cell receptor beta chains below, sequenced in a study of blood T cell repertoires in COVID-19. TCRdb keeps only in-frame clones here, not all; method: immunoSEQ multiplex PCR. The sample consists of 110,000 to 150,000 clones, about 80% of them appearing once. The specimen sequenced was peripheral blood. These receptor sequences come from a human donor in a cohort sampled during active COVID-19.

The chain links TRBV6-5 to TRBJ1-5, with 9 bases identical to TRBD1. Germline CDR1 MNHEY, CDR2 SVGAGI. CDR3 length: 14 amino acids. Trimming at V came to 2 bases and at J to 5 bases, leaving 1 base not matched to a gene. CDR3 in amino acids: CASSYRTGDQPQHF. CDR3 nucleotides: TGTGCCAGCAGTTACAGGACAGGGGATCAGCCCCAGCATTTT.

The chain carries TRBV19 and TRBJ1-2; tentatively, D is TRBD1 (6 bases). Trimming left V 1 base short and J 8 bases short, with 11 bases between. Germline values: CDR1 LNHDA, CDR2 SQIVND (reference sequence). The CDR3 contains 13 residues. The CDR3 reads CASSIGTESGYTF. The CDR3 nucleotides are TGTGCCAGTAGTATAGGGACAGAAAGCGGCTACACCTTC. Full variable domain (missing parts from reference TRBV19 and TRBJ1-2): DGGITQSPKYLFRKEGQNVTLSCEQNLNHDAMYWYRQDPGQGLRLIYYSQIVNDFQKGDIAEGYSVSREKKESFPLTVTSAQKNPTAFYLCASSIGTESGYTFGSGTRLTVV.

The CDR3 DNA reads as TGTGCCAGCAGTTCGGGGACCGGGGAGCTGTTTTTT. Translating gives CASSSGTGELFF. J is TRBJ2-2 and V is TRBV6-4; tentatively, D is TRBD2 (5 bases). Between the trimmed V and J ends, which lost 5 bases and 5 bases, there was a span of 6 bases. The germline V gene encodes CDR1 MRHNA and CDR2 SNTAGT. The CDR3 runs 12 residues.

The chain carries TRBV19 and TRBJ2-1, with D tentatively TRBD2 (6 bases). This CDR3 region has 14 residues. Germline CDR1 and CDR2: LNHDA and SQIVND (reference sequence). V lost 3 bases and J lost 5, with 11 bases in between. CDR3 loop: CASSIASVNNEQFF. The CDR3 region has the DNA TGTGCCAGTAGTATTGCTAGCGTCAACAATGAGCAGTTCTTC.

The rearrangement links TRBV7-9 to TRBJ2-5; TRBD1 might be the D (6 bases). V lost 2 bases and J 2 bases, leaving 12 bases between the germline ends. Germline V gene data show CDR1 as SEHNR and CDR2 as FQNEAQ (reference sequence). This CDR3 is 15 amino acids long. The CDR3 DNA reads TGTGCCAGCAGCTTACGTCAGGGGCAACAAGAGACCCAGTACTTC. It specifies CASSLRQGQQETQYF.

The chain links TRBV10-2 to TRBJ1-3; D gene uncertain. The ends were cut back, 5 bases at V and 2 bases at J, with 7 bases in the middle. CDR1 and CDR2 (germline): WSHSY, SAAADI. The CDR3 contains 13 residues. DNA of the CDR3: TGCGCCAGCAGTCTACGGGCTGGAAACACCATATATTTT. This codes for CASSLRAGNTIYF.

This clone has just one count. The chain is built from TRBV3-1 (or the pseudogene TRBV3-2) and TRBJ1-5; 9 positions agree with TRBD1. The germline gives CDR1 LGHDT, CDR2 YNNKEL (reference sequence). This CDR3 comprises 13 residues. The ends lost 4 bases at V and 6 bases at J; junction bases unmatched: 1. CDR3 DNA sequence: TGTGCCAGCAGCCCGGGACAGGGTCAGCCCCAGCATTTT. It is translated as CASSPGQGQPQHF.

This clone came up a few times. This chain connects TRBV2 to TRBJ2-1; no clear D gene. The CDR3 length is 16 residues. Germline CDR1 SNHLY, CDR2 FYNNEI. V gave up 4 bases and J gave up 3 bases, with 16 bases separating them. As DNA, the CDR3 is TGTGCCAGCAGTGTGGTACAGCTCGTCGGCTACAATGAGCAGTTCTTC. It translates to CASSVVQLVGYNEQFF.

V and J are TRBV10-3 and TRBJ1-5, with D maybe TRBD1 (5 bases). The CDR3 loop spans 15 amino acids. Germline-derived CDR1 and CDR2 are ENHRY and SYGVKD. Trimming cost V 10 bases and J 2 bases, with 18 bases left between them. The CDR3 spells CATKSDTGGNQPQHF. CDR3 nucleotides: TGTGCCACGAAATCGGACACGGGGGGCAATCAGCCCCAGCATTTT.

Written as DNA, the CDR3 is TGTGCCAGAAGCTTAGGATGTGCGGGGGACTCTGGGGCCAACGTCCTGACTTTC. Its protein product is CARSLGCAGDSGANVLTF. The chain uses TRBV7-5 and TRBJ2-6; whether TRBD2, the table's D call, matches the DNA was not checked. TRBV7-5 is a pseudogene locus. The CDR3 covers 18 residues.

The chain uses TRBV19 and TRBJ2-7; 10 nucleotides agree with TRBD1. The CDR3 has 13 residues. V gave up 7 bases and J gave up 6 bases; unmatched junction bases: 6. CDR1 and CDR2 (germline): LNHDA, SQIVND (reference sequence). The CDR3 bases are TGTGCCAGTAAGGACAGGGGGGTCCCCGAGCAGTACTTC. Translated: CASKDRGVPEQYF.

The rearrangement uses TRBV4-1 and TRBJ2-2; 10 nucleotides match TRBD1. The CDR3 spans 17 residues. Germline V gives CDR1 MGHRA, CDR2 YSYEKL. Trimming at V came to 0 bases and at J to 4 bases, leaving 5 bases not matched to a gene. The CDR3 here is CASSQDQTGGRTGELFF. The DNA of the CDR3 is TGCGCCAGCAGCCAAGACCAGACAGGGGGCCGCACCGGGGAGCTGTTTTTT.

The CDR3 DNA is TGTGCCAGCAGTTCCCGACAGGGCGGAGAGCAGTACTTC. Translation gives CASSSRQGGEQYF. The chain employs TRBV27 and TRBJ2-7; TRBD1 aligns across 7 bases. The CDR3 runs 13 residues. Germline V CDR1 and CDR2: MNHEY, SMNVEV (reference sequence). V trimming: 4 bases; J trimming: 7 bases; junction bases outside the gene matches: 7.

The chain has TRBV2 and TRBJ2-5, with a tentative D call TRBD2 (5 bases). CDR1 is SNHLY, CDR2 FYNNEI, per germline. This CDR3 is 15 amino acids long. Trimming shortened V by 6 bases and J by 5 bases, and 19 bases separated the two germline ends. CDR3 nucleotide sequence: TGTGCCAGCAGGCCCTCGGGCGTTCCGGGGGAGACCCAGTACTTC. Translating gives CASRPSGVPGETQYF.

This chain connects TRBV3-1 (or the pseudogene TRBV3-2) to TRBJ2-5; 8 positions agree with TRBD2. The CDR3 totals 16 residues. Germline V gene sequence: CDR1 LGHDT, CDR2 YNNKEL (reference sequence). Germline trimming cut 7 bases from V and 7 bases from J; bases unmatched to any gene: 17. CDR3 in DNA: TGTGCCAGCACGGTTCGAGAGGCGGGGGGATTAGGGACCCAGTACTTC. Amino acids: CASTVREAGGLGTQYF.

The chain employs TRBV14 and TRBJ2-2; no firm D call. V was cut by 2 bases and J by 1 base, with 11 bases left in between. Germline lookup yields CDR1 SGHDN and CDR2 FVKESK. This CDR3 region has 16 residues. The CDR3 sequence: CASSQINLRNTGELFF. The CDR3 nucleotides are TGTGCCAGCAGCCAAATTAATCTGCGGAACACCGGGGAGCTGTTTTTT.

V and J are TRBV19 and TRBJ2-3; D is undetermined. The CDR3 has 14 residues. V lost 0 bases and J lost 3, with 7 bases in between. CDR1 and CDR2 (germline): LNHDA, SQIVND (reference sequence). In DNA form, the CDR3 reads TGTGCCAGTAGTATAGACCTCCGGACAGATACGCAGTATTTT. Its protein is CASSIDLRTDTQYF.

The CDR3 sequence is CASSEYRDQPQHF. CDR3 nucleotides: TGTGCCAGCAGTGAATATCGGGATCAGCCCCAGCATTTT. The chain recombines TRBV25-1 with TRBJ1-5; D gene ambiguous. Germline V gene data show CDR1 as MGHDK and CDR2 as SYGVNS. Trimming removed 0 bases from V and 5 bases from J, with 5 bases in between. The CDR3 contains 13 residues.

This clone was recorded only once. The chain recombines TRBV11-2 with TRBJ1-6; 7 bases are a match to TRBD1. Germline V gene data show CDR1 as SGHAT and CDR2 as FQNNGV. V shed 2 bases, J shed 5 bases, and the junction held 3 bases outside the gene matches. The CDR3 loop spans 15 amino acids. CDR3 protein: CASSLTGENNSPLHF. CDR3 sequence (DNA): TGTGCCAGCAGCTTAACAGGGGAAAATAATTCACCCCTCCACTTT.

V usage is TRBV6-5 and J usage is TRBJ2-3; 11 bases are a match to TRBD2. Per the germline V gene, CDR1 is MNHEY and CDR2 is SVGAGI. This CDR3 is built from 13 residues. V dropped 8 bases and J dropped 9; count of bases not matched to a gene: 7. The CDR3 DNA reads as TGTGCCAGCCGCACTAGCGGGGGTAGGACGCAGTATTTT. Protein product: CASRTSGGRTQYF.

This chain joins TRBV7-9 and TRBJ2-3; weak D call: TRBD1 (6 bases). In germline, CDR1 is SEHNR, CDR2 FQNEAQ (reference sequence). Trimming pared 4 bases from V and 3 bases from J, leaving 11 bases between. The CDR3 is 14 amino acids. As DNA, the CDR3 is TGTGCCAGCAGCTCATCCGGACAGACAGATACGCAGTATTTT. This encodes CASSSSGQTDTQYF. Together with reference TRBV7-9 and TRBJ2-3, the CDR3 gives the full variable domain: DTGVSQNPRHKITKRGQNVTFRCDPISEHNRLYWYRQTLGQGPEFLTYFQNEAQLEKSRLLSDRFSAERPKGSFSTLEIQRTEQGDSAMYLCASSSSGQTDTQYFGPGTRLTVL.

The chain has TRBV5-1 and TRBJ1-6; D remains ambiguous. With 3 bases removed from V and 5 bases from J, the gap between germline ends came to 9 bases. Germline loops: CDR1 SGHRS, CDR2 YFSETQ. This CDR3 contains 14 residues. The CDR3 region is CASSSTGDNSPLHF. In DNA form, the CDR3 reads TGCGCCAGCAGCTCGACCGGGGATAATTCACCCCTCCACTTT.

V and J are TRBV4-1 and TRBJ1-5, with TRBD1 as a possible D gene (6 bases). CDR3 length: 15 amino acids. V lost 4 bases, J lost 0 bases, and 10 bases lay in between. The germline CDR1 and CDR2 sequences are MGHRA and YSYEKL. This CDR3 is CASSPHRDSNQPQHF. The CDR3 DNA follows: TGCGCCAGCAGCCCACACAGGGATAGCAATCAGCCCCAGCATTTT.

The genes are TRBV20-1 and TRBJ2-7; a possible D gene is TRBD2 (5 bases). The CDR3 runs to 11 residues. Germline loops: CDR1 DFQATT, CDR2 SNEGSKA (reference sequence). Trimming shortened V by 5 bases and J by 6 bases, and 11 bases separated the two germline ends. CDR3 residues: CSAPRGVEQYF. CDR3 nucleotides: TGCAGTGCTCCCCGGGGAGTCGAGCAGTACTTC.

This clone is a singleton in its sample. The rearrangement uses TRBV7-2 and TRBJ1-2; 7 bases agree with TRBD1. Unmatched junction bases numbered 0, after V lost 2 bases and J lost 3 bases. This CDR3 region has 13 residues. CDR1 is SGHTA and CDR2 is FQGNSA in the germline V gene. The CDR3 nucleotides are TGTGCCAGCAGCTTAACAGGGGACTATGGCTACACCTTC. Amino acid sequence: CASSLTGDYGYTF. Combining the CDR3 with reference TRBV7-2 and TRBJ1-2 gives the whole variable domain GAGVSQSPSNKVTEKGKDVELRCDPISGHTALYWYRQSLGQGLEFLIYFQGNSAPDKSGLPSDRFSAERTGGSVSTLTIQRTQQEDSAVYLCASSLTGDYGYTFGSGTRLTVV.

This clone was observed a single time. The chain combines TRBV19 with TRBJ1-6, with D hard to call. Per germline, CDR1 LNHDA and CDR2 SQIVND (reference sequence). The V gene lost 7 bases and the J gene lost 0 bases, with 7 bases spanning the gap. CDR3 length: 14 amino acids. The CDR3 bases are TGTGCCAGTACTCCTAGCTCCTATAATTCACCCCTCCACTTT. Its protein product is CASTPSSYNSPLHF. The variable domain in full, completed from reference TRBV19 and TRBJ1-6, reads DGGITQSPKYLFRKEGQNVTLSCEQNLNHDAMYWYRQDPGQGLRLIYYSQIVNDFQKGDIAEGYSVSREKKESFPLTVTSAQKNPTAFYLCASTPSSYNSPLHFGNGTRLTVT.

The chain couples TRBV5-8 to TRBJ2-5, with D possibly matching TRBD1 (6 bases). The CDR3 length is 15 residues. V was trimmed by 7 bases and J by 5 bases, leaving 21 bases between them. Germline V gene lookup returns CDR1 SGHTS and CDR2 YDEGEE. The CDR3 here is CASGLRLSRGETQYF. As DNA, the CDR3 is TGTGCCAGCGGGCTTCGGCTATCAAGGGGGGAGACCCAGTACTTC.

The chain carries TRBV28 and TRBJ2-1; TRBD2 aligns across 8 bases. There are 15 residues in the CDR3. Germline CDR1 MDHEN, CDR2 SYDVKM. J gave up 9 bases and V 2 bases, and 9 bases lay outside the gene matches. The CDR3 spells CASSLNKRGTPEQFF. The CDR3 coding sequence is TGTGCCAGCAGTTTAAATAAGCGGGGGACACCTGAGCAGTTCTTC.

This chain links TRBV5-1 with TRBJ1-4; D is undetermined. The V gene's germline CDR1 is SGHRS and CDR2 YFSETQ. The V and J ends lost 4 bases and 2 bases respectively, with 12 bases between them. CDR3 length equals 15 residues. The CDR3 here is CASSGGGFTNEKLFF. CDR3 nucleotides: TGCGCCAGCAGCGGAGGAGGGTTTACTAATGAAAAACTGTTTTTT.

This clone has more than one count but fewer than ten. V usage is TRBV24-1 and J usage is TRBJ2-3; 9 bases align to TRBD2. The J segment lost 7 bases and the V segment lost 9 bases, leaving 10 bases of the junction unmatched. The CDR3 has 14 residues. Germline loops: CDR1 KGHDR, CDR2 SFDVKD. The CDR3 sequence: CATASGVGLYTQYF. The CDR3 nucleotides are TGTGCCACCGCTAGCGGGGTGGGACTCTATACGCAGTATTTT.

The chain carries TRBV19 and TRBJ1-5; 8 bases align to TRBD1. The CDR3 spans 14 residues. Looked up from germline, CDR1 is LNHDA and CDR2 is SQIVND (reference sequence). V shed 3 bases, J shed 7 bases, and the junction held 5 bases outside the gene matches. This CDR3 is CASSIQGASQPQHF. The CDR3 region has the DNA TGTGCCAGTAGTATCCAGGGGGCTAGCCAGCCCCAGCATTTT.